These T cell receptor beta chains were read from a single sample in a study of T-cell memory formation after mild COVID-19. In TCRdb, the 5' RACE reads were re-called with MiXCR into one record per CDR3 protein. The sample records some 490,000 distinct CDR3 sequences, roughly 18% being singletons. Sequencing input: PBMCs or a T cell subset sorted from them (not recorded which). The receptors originated from an adult woman who had mild COVID-19 (a few samples of this study predate the infection). Cell type and time point are not known. CDR3s include the opening cysteine and the closing phenylalanine or tryptophan. The D gene is left open where the match is weak. A row's size may be missing; if present it is once, few, many or a size class.

V gene	D gene	clone size	J gene	CDR3 length	CDR3 protein	CDR3 DNA
TRBV7-9	TRBD2	few	TRBJ2-7	17	CASSKGTSGRVPYEQYF	TGTGCCAGCAGCAAAGGGACTAGCGGGCGAGTCCCCTACGAGCAGTACTTC
TRBV4-1	-	few	TRBJ1-2	13	CASSQDADYGYTF	TGCGCCAGCAGCCAAGACGCGGACTATGGCTACACCTTC
TRBV9	-	-	TRBJ1-2	15	CASSVGDGKNYGYTF	TGTGCCAGCAGCGTGGGGGACGGCAAGAACTATGGCTACACCTTC
TRBV19	-	-	TRBJ1-1	16	CASSIDWTAMNTEAFF	TGTGCCAGTAGTATAGACTGGACAGCTATGAACACTGAAGCTTTCTTT
TRBV12-3/TRBV12-4	TRBD1	few	TRBJ2-7	14	CASSPRQGLYEQYF	TGTGCCAGCAGTCCCAGACAGGGGCTGTACGAGCAGTACTTC
TRBV18	-	-	TRBJ2-2	12	CASSPPHGELFF	TGTGCCAGCTCACCGCCCCACGGGGAGCTGTTTTTT
TRBV4-1	-	-	TRBJ2-7	15	CASSVAGTDSYEQYF	TGCGCCAGCAGCGTAGCCGGGACTGATTCCTACGAGCAGTACTTC
TRBV10-3	TRBD1	few	TRBJ2-7	12	CAMGQGAYEQYF	TGTGCCATGGGACAGGGGGCCTACGAGCAGTACTTC
TRBV5-4	-	few	TRBJ2-1	16	CASSQNLALEYNEQFF	TGTGCCAGCAGCCAGAACCTAGCTTTGGAATACAATGAGCAGTTCTTC
TRBV20-1	-	few	TRBJ2-1	11	CSVTTANEQFF	TGCAGTGTTACTACGGCGAATGAGCAGTTCTTC
TRBV6-1	TRBD1	-	TRBJ1-6	18	CASSSIYRGSSYNSPLHF	TGTGCCAGCAGCTCGATCTACAGGGGGAGCTCCTATAATTCACCCCTCCACTTT
TRBV2	-	few	TRBJ2-7	16	CASSEMGAEGYYEQYF	TGTGCCAGCAGTGAAATGGGGGCGGAGGGTTACTACGAGCAGTACTTC
TRBV25-1	TRBD2	-	TRBJ2-3	18	CASSEPATSGGASDTQYF	TGTGCCAGCAGTGAACCTGCCACTAGCGGGGGGGCGTCAGATACGCAGTATTTT
TRBV10-3	-	few	TRBJ2-3	14	CAIKSEMSTDTQYF	TGTGCCATCAAATCCGAGATGAGCACAGATACGCAGTATTTT
TRBV3-1	-	-	TRBJ1-4	15	CASSQAPGTGEKLFF	TGTGCCAGCAGCCAAGCCCCAGGGACTGGTGAAAAACTGTTTTTT
TRBV7-6	TRBD1	-	TRBJ1-5	15	CASSPMTGTLQPQHF	TGTGCCAGCAGCCCAATGACAGGGACCCTTCAGCCCCAGCATTTT
TRBV19	-	-	TRBJ2-2	16	CASRTFRGTNTGELFF	TGTGCCAGTAGGACATTCAGGGGTACGAACACCGGGGAGCTGTTTTTT
TRBV7-2	-	few	TRBJ2-5	14	CASSSWTSQETQYF	TGTGCCAGCAGCTCCTGGACATCCCAAGAGACCCAGTACTTC
TRBV6-2/TRBV6-3	TRBD2	-	TRBJ2-7	14	CASSGTSGINEQYF	TGTGCCAGCAGCGGGACTAGCGGGATTAACGAGCAGTACTTC
TRBV4-1	TRBD2	-	TRBJ2-5	17	CASSQAVGTSGGETQYF	TGCGCCAGCAGCCAAGCAGTAGGGACTAGCGGGGGTGAGACCCAGTACTTC
TRBV9	TRBD2	-	TRBJ2-1	16	CASSVGLAGMIDEQFF	TGTGCCAGCAGCGTAGGACTAGCGGGAATGATCGATGAGCAGTTCTTC
TRBV14	TRBD2	-	TRBJ2-5	15	CASSRLAGGQETQYF	TGTGCCAGCAGCCGACTAGCGGGGGGGCAAGAGACCCAGTACTTC